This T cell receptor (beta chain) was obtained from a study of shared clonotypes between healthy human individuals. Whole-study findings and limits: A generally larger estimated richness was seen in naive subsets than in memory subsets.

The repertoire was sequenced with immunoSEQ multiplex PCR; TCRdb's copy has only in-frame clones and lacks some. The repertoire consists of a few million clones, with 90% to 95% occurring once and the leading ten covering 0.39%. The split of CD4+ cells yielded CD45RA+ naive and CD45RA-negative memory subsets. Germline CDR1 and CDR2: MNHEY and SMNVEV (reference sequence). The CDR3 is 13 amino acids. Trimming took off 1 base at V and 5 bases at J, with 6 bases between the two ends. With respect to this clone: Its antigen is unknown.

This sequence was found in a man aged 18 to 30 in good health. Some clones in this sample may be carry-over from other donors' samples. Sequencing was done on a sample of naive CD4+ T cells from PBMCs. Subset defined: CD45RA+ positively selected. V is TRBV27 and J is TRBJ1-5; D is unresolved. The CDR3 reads CASSLYWDQPQHF. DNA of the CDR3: TGTGCCAGCAGTTTATACTGGGATCAGCCCCAGCATTTT.